One sample yielded the 8 T cell receptor beta chains listed below, sequenced in a study of T cell responses to AZD1222 COVID-19 vaccine. Using immunoSEQ multiplex PCR, the repertoire was profiled, and TCRdb retains in-frame clones only, with some absent. The sample comprises 85,000 to 100,000 clones, roughly nine tenths of which are singletons, and around 8.6% rests with the top ten. The sample here was peripheral blood, taken 28 days after the second AZD1222 dose. All receptors derive from an adult who received the AZD1222 COVID-19 vaccine.

The chain carries TRBV11-2 and TRBJ2-3, with D uncertain. This CDR3 has 11 residues. V was pared by 7 bases and J by 2 bases, with 4 bases between. Germline V CDR1 and CDR2: SGHAT, FQNNGV. CDR3 coding DNA: TGTGCCAGCACCCACACAGATACGCAGTATTTT. Its protein is CASTHTDTQYF.

CDR3 residues: CASYEVGNTEAFF. The CDR3 DNA sequence: TGCGCCAGCTACGAGGTCGGGAACACTGAAGCTTTCTTT. The V call is TRBV5-1, the J call TRBJ1-1, with D unresolved. The ends were cut back, 7 bases at V and 1 base at J, with 11 bases in the middle. The CDR3 contains 13 residues. Germline V gives CDR1 SGHRS, CDR2 YFSETQ. The whole variable domain, remainder taken from reference TRBV5-1 and TRBJ1-1, is KAGVTQTPRYLIKTRGQQVTLSCSPISGHRSVSWYQQTPGQGLQFLFEYFSETQRNKGNFPGRFSGRQFSNSRSEMNVSTLELGDSALYLCASYEVGNTEAFFGQGTRLTVV.

The J gene is TRBJ1-4, the V gene TRBV28, with unresolved D. The CDR3 spans 14 residues. Germline V gene lookup returns CDR1 MDHEN and CDR2 SYDVKM. V was shortened by 4 bases and J by 3 bases, with 9 bases between the two germline ends. This chain's CDR3 is CASSSDGSNEKLFF. The CDR3 nucleotides read TGTGCCAGCAGTTCGGACGGCTCTAATGAAAAACTGTTTTTT. Using reference TRBV28 and TRBJ1-4 for the parts outside the CDR3, the full variable domain is DVKVTQSSRYLVKRTGEKVFLECVQDMDHENMFWYRQDPGLGLRLIYFSYDVKMKEKGDIPEGYSVSREKKERFSLILESASTNQTSMYLCASSSDGSNEKLFFGSGTQLSVL.

The gene calls are TRBV7-9 and TRBJ1-4; 8 bases are shared with TRBD1. The germline gives CDR1 SEHNR, CDR2 FQNEAQ (reference sequence). Losses at the gene ends were 2 bases for V and 6 bases for J; bases not matched to a gene: 8. The CDR3 has 16 amino acids. This CDR3 reads CASSLTQTGGHEKLFF. The CDR3 DNA reads as TGTGCCAGCAGCTTAACTCAAACAGGGGGGCATGAAAAACTGTTTTTT.

This clone was observed a single time. This chain uses TRBV25-1 with TRBJ1-1, with 8 bases lining up with TRBD1. Germline-derived CDR1 and CDR2 are MGHDK and SYGVNS. The CDR3 consists of 14 residues. Trimming cost V 5 bases and J 0 bases; bases outside gene matches: 2. The CDR3 protein is CASSRTGLNTEAFF. In DNA, the CDR3 is TGTGCCAGCAGTCGGACAGGGCTGAACACTGAAGCTTTCTTT.

There are a few counts of this clone. The chain has TRBV27 and TRBJ1-4; 7 nucleotides line up with TRBD1. V trimming: 3 bases; J trimming: 5 bases; junction bases outside the gene matches: 9. Germline CDR1 MNHEY, CDR2 SMNVEV (reference sequence). CDR3 length: 16 amino acids. The CDR3 here is CASSLLGTASNEKLFF. The CDR3 DNA reads TGTGCCAGCAGTTTGTTGGGGACAGCTTCCAATGAAAAACTGTTTTTT. The variable domain in full, completed from reference TRBV27 and TRBJ1-4, reads EAQVTQNPRYLITVTGKKLTVTCSQNMNHEYMSWYRQDPGLGLRQIYYSMNVEVTDKGDVPEGYKVSRKEKRNFPLILESPSPNQTSLYFCASSLLGTASNEKLFFGSGTQLSVL.

This sequence joins TRBV19 and TRBJ2-7; D call uncertain. The CDR3 is 17 amino acids. Looked up from germline, CDR1 is LNHDA and CDR2 is SQIVND (reference sequence). V lost 3 bases and J 2 bases, leaving 20 bases between the germline ends. CDR3 DNA sequence: TGTGCCAGTAGTATTTACCCCCAGGTTGGACCGCCCTACGAGCAGTACTTC. Its protein is CASSIYPQVGPPYEQYF. The full variable domain, its missing parts supplied by reference TRBV19 and TRBJ2-7, is DGGITQSPKYLFRKEGQNVTLSCEQNLNHDAMYWYRQDPGQGLRLIYYSQIVNDFQKGDIAEGYSVSREKKESFPLTVTSAQKNPTAFYLCASSIYPQVGPPYEQYFGPGTRLTVT.

The chain uses TRBV6-5 and TRBJ1-1, with TRBD1 identical over 7 bases. CDR1 MNHEY and CDR2 SVGAGI come from the germline V gene. Losses at the gene ends were 6 bases for V and 0 bases for J; bases not matched to a gene: 7. The CDR3 has 15 residues. CDR3 sequence: CASSPGGGVNTEAFF. In DNA form, the CDR3 reads TGTGCCAGCAGCCCAGGGGGGGGCGTGAACACTGAAGCTTTCTTT.